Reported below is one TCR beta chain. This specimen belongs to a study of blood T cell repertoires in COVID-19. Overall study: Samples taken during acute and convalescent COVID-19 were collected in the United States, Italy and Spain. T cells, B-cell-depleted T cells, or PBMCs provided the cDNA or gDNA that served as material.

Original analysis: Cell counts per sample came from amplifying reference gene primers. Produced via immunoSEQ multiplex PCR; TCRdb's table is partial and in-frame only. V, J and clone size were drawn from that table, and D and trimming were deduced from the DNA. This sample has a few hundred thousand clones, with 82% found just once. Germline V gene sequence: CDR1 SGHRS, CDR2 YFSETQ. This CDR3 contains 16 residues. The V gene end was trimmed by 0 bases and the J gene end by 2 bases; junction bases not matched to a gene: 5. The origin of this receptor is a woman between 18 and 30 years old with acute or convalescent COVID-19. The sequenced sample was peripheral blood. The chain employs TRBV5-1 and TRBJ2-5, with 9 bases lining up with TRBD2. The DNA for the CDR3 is TGCGCCAGCAGCTTGGCCGAGGCGGGAGGGCAAGAGACCCAGTACTTC. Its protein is CASSLAEAGGQETQYF.